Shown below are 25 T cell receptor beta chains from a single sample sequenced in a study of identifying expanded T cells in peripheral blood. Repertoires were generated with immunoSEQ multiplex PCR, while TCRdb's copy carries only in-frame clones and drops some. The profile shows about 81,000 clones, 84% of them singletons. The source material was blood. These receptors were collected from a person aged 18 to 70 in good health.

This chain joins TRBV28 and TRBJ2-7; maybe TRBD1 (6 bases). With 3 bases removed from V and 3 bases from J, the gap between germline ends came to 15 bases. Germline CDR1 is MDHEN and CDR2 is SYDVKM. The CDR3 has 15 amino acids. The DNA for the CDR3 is TGTGCCAGCAGTTTGGGCAGGGGCTCCTACTACGAGCAGTACTTC. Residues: CASSLGRGSYYEQYF.

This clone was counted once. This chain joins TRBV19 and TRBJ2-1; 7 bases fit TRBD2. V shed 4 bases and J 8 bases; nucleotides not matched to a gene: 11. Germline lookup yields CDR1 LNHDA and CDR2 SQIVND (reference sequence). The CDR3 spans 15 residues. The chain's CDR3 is CASSSGRGGKDEQFF. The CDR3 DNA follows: TGTGCCAGTAGTAGCGGGAGAGGCGGGAAGGATGAGCAGTTCTTC.

CDR3: CASSLEGGTLENNEQFF. CDR3 sequence (DNA): TGTGCCAGCAGCTTAGAGGGGGGGACACTAGAGAACAATGAGCAGTTCTTC. The chain uses TRBV7-6 and TRBJ2-1; D may be TRBD2 (7 bases). The CDR3 runs to 17 residues. With 1 base removed from V and 5 bases from J, the gap between germline ends came to 18 bases. The V gene's germline CDR1 is SGHVS and CDR2 FNYEAQ.

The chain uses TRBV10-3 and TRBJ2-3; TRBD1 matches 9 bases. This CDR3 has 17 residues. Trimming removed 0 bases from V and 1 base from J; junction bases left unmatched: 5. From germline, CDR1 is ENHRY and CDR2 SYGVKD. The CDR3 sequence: CAISESTGGRGTDTQYF. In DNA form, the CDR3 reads TGTGCCATCAGTGAGTCGACAGGGGGGCGGGGCACAGATACGCAGTATTTT.

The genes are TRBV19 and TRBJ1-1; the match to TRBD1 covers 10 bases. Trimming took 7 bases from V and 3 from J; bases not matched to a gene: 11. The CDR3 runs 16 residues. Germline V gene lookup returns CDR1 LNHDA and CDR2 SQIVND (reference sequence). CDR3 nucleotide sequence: TGTGCCAGTACCGAATACCGGGGACAGGGGTACACTGAAGCTTTCTTT. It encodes CASTEYRGQGYTEAFF.

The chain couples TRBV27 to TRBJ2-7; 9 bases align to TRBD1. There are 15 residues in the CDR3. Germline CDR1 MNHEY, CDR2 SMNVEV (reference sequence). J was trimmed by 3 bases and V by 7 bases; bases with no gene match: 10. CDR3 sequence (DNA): TGTGCCAGCACTCTCCGGGACAGGGCTGTCTACGAGCAGTACTTC. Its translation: CASTLRDRAVYEQYF.

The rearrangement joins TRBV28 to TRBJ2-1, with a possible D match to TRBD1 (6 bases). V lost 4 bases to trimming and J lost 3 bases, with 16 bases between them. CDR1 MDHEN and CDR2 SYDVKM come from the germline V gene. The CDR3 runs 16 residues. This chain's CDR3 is CASSSSQGTIYNEQFF. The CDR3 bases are TGTGCCAGCAGTTCTTCACAGGGTACGATCTACAATGAGCAGTTCTTC.

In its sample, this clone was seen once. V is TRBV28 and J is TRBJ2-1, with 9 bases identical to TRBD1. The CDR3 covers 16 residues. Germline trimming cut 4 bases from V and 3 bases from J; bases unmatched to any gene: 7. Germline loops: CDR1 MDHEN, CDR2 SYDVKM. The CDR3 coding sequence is TGTGCCAGCAGTTCGCTACAGGGGGCCAGCTACAATGAGCAGTTCTTC. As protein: CASSSLQGASYNEQFF.

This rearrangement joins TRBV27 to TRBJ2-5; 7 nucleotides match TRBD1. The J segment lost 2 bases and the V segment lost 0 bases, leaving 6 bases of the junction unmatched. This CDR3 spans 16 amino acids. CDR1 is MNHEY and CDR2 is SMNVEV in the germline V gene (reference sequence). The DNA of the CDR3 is TGTGCCAGCAGTTTATCGACCCCGACAGGGCAAGAGACCCAGTACTTC. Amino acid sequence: CASSLSTPTGQETQYF.

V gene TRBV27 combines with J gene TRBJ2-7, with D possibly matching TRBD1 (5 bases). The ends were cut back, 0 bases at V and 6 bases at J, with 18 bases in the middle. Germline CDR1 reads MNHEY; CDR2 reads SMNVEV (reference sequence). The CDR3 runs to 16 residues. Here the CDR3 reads CASSLSPRQGRSEQYF. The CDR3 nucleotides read TGTGCCAGCAGTTTATCACCCCGCCAGGGCCGAAGCGAGCAGTACTTC.

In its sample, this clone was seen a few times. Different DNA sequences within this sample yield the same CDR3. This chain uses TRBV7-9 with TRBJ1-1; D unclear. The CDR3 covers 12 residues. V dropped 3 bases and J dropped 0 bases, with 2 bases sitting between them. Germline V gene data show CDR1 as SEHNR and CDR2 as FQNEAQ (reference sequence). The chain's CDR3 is CASSLVNTEAFF. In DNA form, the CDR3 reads TGTGCCAGCAGCTTGGTGAACACTGAAGCTTTCTTT.

The CDR3 DNA is TGTGCCACCAGCAGAGATATTGGACTTCGTGAGCAGTACTTC. The encoded protein is CATSRDIGLREQYF. This chain uses TRBV15 with TRBJ2-7, with D possibly being TRBD2 (5 bases). Germline CDR1 reads LNHNV; CDR2 reads YYDKDF (reference sequence). This CDR3 has 14 residues. V was pared by 0 bases and J by 7 bases, with 13 bases between.

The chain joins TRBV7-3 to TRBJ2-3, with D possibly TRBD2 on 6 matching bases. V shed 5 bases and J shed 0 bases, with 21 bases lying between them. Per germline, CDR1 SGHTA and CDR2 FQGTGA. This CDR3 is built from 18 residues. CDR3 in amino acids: CASSPKGSGLSSTDTQYF. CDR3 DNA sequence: TGTGCCAGCAGCCCCAAAGGGAGCGGGCTATCTAGCACAGATACGCAGTATTTT.

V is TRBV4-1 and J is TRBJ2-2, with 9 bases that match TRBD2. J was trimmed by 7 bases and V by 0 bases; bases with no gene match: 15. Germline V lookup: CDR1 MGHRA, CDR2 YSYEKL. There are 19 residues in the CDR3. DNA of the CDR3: TGCGCCAGCAGCCAAGACCCAGGGCGGGAGGGCCGAGGCGGCGGGGAGCTGTTTTTT. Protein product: CASSQDPGREGRGGGELFF.

CDR3 residues: CASSVVAGAQETQYF. The DNA of the CDR3 is TGTGCCAGCAGCGTAGTAGCGGGAGCCCAAGAGACCCAGTACTTC. The chain has TRBV9 and TRBJ2-5; 9 bases fit TRBD2. Germline CDR1 is SGDLS and CDR2 is YYNGEE. The CDR3 runs 15 residues. With 0 bases clipped from V and 1 base from J, the junction kept 1 base outside the gene matches.

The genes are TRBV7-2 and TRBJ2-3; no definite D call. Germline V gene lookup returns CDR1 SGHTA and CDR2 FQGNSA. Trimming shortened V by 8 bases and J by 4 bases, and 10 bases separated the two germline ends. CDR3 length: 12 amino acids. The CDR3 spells CASGVGSDTQYF. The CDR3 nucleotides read TGTGCCAGCGGAGTCGGCTCAGATACGCAGTATTTT.

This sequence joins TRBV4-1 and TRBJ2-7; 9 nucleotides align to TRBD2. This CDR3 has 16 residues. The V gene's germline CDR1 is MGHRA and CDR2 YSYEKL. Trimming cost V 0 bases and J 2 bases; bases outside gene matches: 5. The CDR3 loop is CASSQDFSGSAYEQYF. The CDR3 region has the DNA TGCGCCAGCAGCCAAGATTTTAGCGGGAGCGCCTACGAGCAGTACTTC.

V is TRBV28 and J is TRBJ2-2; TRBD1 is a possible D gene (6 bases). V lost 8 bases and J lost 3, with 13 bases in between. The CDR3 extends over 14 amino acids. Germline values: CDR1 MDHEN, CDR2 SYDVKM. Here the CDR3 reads CASAPTGYTGELFF. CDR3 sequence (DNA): TGTGCCAGCGCCCCAACAGGGTACACCGGGGAGCTGTTTTTT.

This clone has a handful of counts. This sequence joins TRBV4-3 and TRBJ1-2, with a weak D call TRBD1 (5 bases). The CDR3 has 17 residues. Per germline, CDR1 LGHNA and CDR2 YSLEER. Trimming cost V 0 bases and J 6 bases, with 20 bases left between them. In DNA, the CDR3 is TGCGCCAGCAGCCAAGATCTCGTGCAGGGAAGGAGGAATGGCTACACCTTC. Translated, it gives CASSQDLVQGRRNGYTF.

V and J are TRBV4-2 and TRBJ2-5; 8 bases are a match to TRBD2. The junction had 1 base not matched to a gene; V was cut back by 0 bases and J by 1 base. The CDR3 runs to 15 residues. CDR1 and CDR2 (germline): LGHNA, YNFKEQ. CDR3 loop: CASSQDREGQETQYF. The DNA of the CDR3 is TGTGCCAGCAGCCAAGATCGGGAGGGCCAAGAGACCCAGTACTTC.

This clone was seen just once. The CDR3 coding sequence is TGTGCCAGCAGCGTGCCAGTCACAGATACGCAGTATTTT. Protein sequence: CASSVPVTDTQYF. The chain combines TRBV5-6 with TRBJ2-3; no clear D gene. From germline, CDR1 is SGHDT and CDR2 YYEEEE. The length of the CDR3 is 13 residues. The V gene lost 4 bases and the J gene lost 2 bases, with 8 bases spanning the gap.

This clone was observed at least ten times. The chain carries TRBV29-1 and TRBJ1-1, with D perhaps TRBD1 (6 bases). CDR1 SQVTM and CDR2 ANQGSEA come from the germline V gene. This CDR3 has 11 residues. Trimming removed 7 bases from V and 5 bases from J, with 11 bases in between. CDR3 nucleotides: TGCAGCGGATGGACAGTAACTGAAGCTTTCTTT. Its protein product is CSGWTVTEAFF.

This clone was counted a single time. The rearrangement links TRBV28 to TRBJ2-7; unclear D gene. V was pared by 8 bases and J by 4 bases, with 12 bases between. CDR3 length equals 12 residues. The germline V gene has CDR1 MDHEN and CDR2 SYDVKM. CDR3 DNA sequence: TGTGCCAGCTGGAGTCGGAGTTACGAGCAGTACTTC. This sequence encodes CASWSRSYEQYF.

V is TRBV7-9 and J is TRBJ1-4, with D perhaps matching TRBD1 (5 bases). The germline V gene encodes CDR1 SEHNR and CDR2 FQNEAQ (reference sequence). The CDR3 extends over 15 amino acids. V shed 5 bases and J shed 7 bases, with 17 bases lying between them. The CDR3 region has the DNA TGTGCCAGCAGCGATCGTGGGGCCGAGGGTGAAAAACTGTTTTTT. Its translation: CASSDRGAEGEKLFF.

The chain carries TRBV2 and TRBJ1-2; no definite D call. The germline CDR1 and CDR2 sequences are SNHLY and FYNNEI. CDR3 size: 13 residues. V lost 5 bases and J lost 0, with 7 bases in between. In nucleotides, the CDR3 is TGTGCCAGCAGTACAGATTCTAACTATGGCTACACCTTC. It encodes CASSTDSNYGYTF.